This T cell receptor beta chain was found in a study of shared clonotypes between healthy human individuals. CDR3 length: 15 amino acids. V gave up 4 bases and J gave up 6 bases, with 18 bases separating them. CDR1 is KGHSH and CDR2 is LQKENI in the germline V gene. TCRdb's copy holds only in-frame clones and misses some; the assay was immunoSEQ multiplex PCR. The sample lists roughly 530,000 clones; 90% to 96% were seen once. This chain uses TRBV18 with TRBJ1-1; a weak D match, TRBD1 (5 bases). Sequencing input: naive CD4+ T cells sorted from blood. The subset is: CD45RA+ positively selected. This receptor was taken from a woman aged 25 to 45 in good health. CDR3 bases: TGTGCCAGCTCACGAGGGACCTCTCTCGGGGCTGAAGCTTTCTTT. Protein: CASSRGTSLGAEAFF.